What follows describes a single TCR beta chain. Germline and junction disagree at one end, which may indicate a read error. The sample belongs to a study of blood T cell repertoires in COVID-19. Overall study: The study drew acute and convalescent COVID-19 samples from the United States, Italy and Spain. Sources were T cells, B-cell-depleted T cells, or PBMCs; the material itself was cDNA or gDNA.

The CDR3 is 15 amino acids. The germline CDR1 and CDR2 sequences are SSHAT and FNYEAQ (reference sequence). Assay: immunoSEQ multiplex PCR; the TCRdb copy retains only in-frame clones and omits some. The profile shows about 210,000 clones, about 91% of them singletons. The receptor was isolated from a man aged 25-45 years with acute or convalescent COVID-19. Sequencing was performed on peripheral blood. This chain uses TRBV7-7 with TRBJ2-7; 8 nucleotides align to TRBD1. DNA of the CDR3: TGTGCTAGCAGTCTGACAGGGGACGGCTCCTACGAGCAGTACTTC. Amino acids: CASSLTGDGSYEQYF.